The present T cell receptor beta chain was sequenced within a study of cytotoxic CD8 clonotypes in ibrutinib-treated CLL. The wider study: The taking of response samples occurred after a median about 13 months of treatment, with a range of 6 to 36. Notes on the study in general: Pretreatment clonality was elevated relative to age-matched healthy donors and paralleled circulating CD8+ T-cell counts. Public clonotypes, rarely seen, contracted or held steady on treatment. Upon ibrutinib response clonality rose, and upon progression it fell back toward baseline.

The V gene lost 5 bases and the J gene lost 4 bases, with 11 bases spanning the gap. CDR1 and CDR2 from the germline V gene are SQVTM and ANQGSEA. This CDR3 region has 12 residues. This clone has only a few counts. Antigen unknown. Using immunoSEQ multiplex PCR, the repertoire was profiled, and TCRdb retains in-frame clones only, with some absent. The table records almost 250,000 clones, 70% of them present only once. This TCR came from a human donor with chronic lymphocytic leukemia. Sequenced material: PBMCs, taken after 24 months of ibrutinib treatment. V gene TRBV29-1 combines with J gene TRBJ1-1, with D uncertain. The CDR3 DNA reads TGCAGCGTTAGGTACAGTTCCACTGAAGCTTTCTTT. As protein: CSVRYSSTEAFF.